Listed below are T cell receptor beta chains from one sample, sequenced in a study of blood T cells in healthy people across ages. MiXCR, applied by TCRdb to the 5' RACE reads, yields one record per CDR3 protein. The table lists 1.5 million to 2 million distinct CDR3 sequences, about 35% of them singletons. The sample comprised blood. Receptors originate from a woman between 25 and 40 years old in good health. Both conserved end residues are part of each CDR3. The D gene is left open where the match is weak. The size field is filled for only some rows; it gives once, few, many or a size class.

size	V	J	D	DNA	CDR3
few	TRBV29-1	TRBJ2-7	.	TGCAGCGTTGAAAAAGCCAGGGGACCGGAGAGCTCCTACGAGCAGTACTTC	CSVEKARGPESSYEQYF
.	TRBV5-1	TRBJ2-3	.	TGCGCCAGCAGCCCCCCCCAGGCGGGAAATACAGATACGCAGTATTTT	CASSPPQAGNTDTQYF
few	TRBV4-2	TRBJ2-4	.	TGTGCCAGCAGCCCAGGTTACGGGCGGACCGCCGTAGACATTCAGTACTTC	CASSPGYGRTAVDIQYF
many	TRBV4-1	TRBJ2-7	.	TGCGCCAGCAGCCTTGGGTACCTACACGAGCAGTACTTC	CASSLGYLHEQYF
.	TRBV9	TRBJ1-1	.	TGTGCCAGCAGCGTAGCGCCAGAGACCACTGAAGCTTTCTTT	CASSVAPETTEAFF
.	TRBV7-9	TRBJ1-2	.	TGTGCCAGCAGCCCCTATGGAGGGGACGGCTACACCTTC	CASSPYGGDGYTF
many	TRBV5-1	TRBJ2-7	.	TGCGCCAGCAGCTTGGAATTAGCATCCTACGAGCAGTACTTC	CASSLELASYEQYF
few	TRBV6-2/TRBV6-3	TRBJ1-1	.	TGTGCCAGCAGGAAGGGTGATTACACTGAAGCTTTCTTT	CASRKGDYTEAFF
few	TRBV5-1	TRBJ2-7	.	TGCGCCAGCAGCTTGGAGACGAGGGGCGAGCAGTACTTC	CASSLETRGEQYF
.	TRBV6-1	TRBJ2-3	.	TGTGCCAGCGGTCCGCCAGGGAGCACAGATACGCAGTATTTT	CASGPPGSTDTQYF
.	TRBV3-1	TRBJ2-5	.	TGTGCCAGCAGCCAAATCTTAGGGGAGACCCAGTACTTC	CASSQILGETQYF
few	TRBV5-1	TRBJ2-2	TRBD1	TGCGCCAGCAGCTTGCCCGGACAGGGTAGAACCGGGGAGCTGTTTTTT	CASSLPGQGRTGELFF
.	TRBV20-1	TRBJ2-1	TRBD2	TGCAGTGCCGCTAGCGGGCCCCCCAATGAGCAGTTCTTC	CSAASGPPNEQFF
once	TRBV28	TRBJ2-7	.	TGTGCCAGCAGTTTGGGCAGGACCTACAAGCAGTACTTC	CASSLGRTYKQYF
once	TRBV20-1	TRBJ1-4	TRBD1	TGCAGTGCGTACCAGGGGGCTGCTAATGAAAAACTGTTTTTT	CSAYQGAANEKLFF
few	TRBV11-2	TRBJ2-3	.	TGTGCCAGCAGCTCCTGGGGGGGCAGACACACAGATACGCAGTATTTT	CASSSWGGRHTDTQYF
.	TRBV6-1	TRBJ1-1	TRBD1	TGTGCCAGCAGTGAACCAGGGGGCCGGCCTGAAGCTTTCTTT	CASSEPGGRPEAFF
few	TRBV2	TRBJ1-2	.	TGTGCCAGCACACCGGACAGCAGAAGAGGGGGCTACACCTTC	CASTPDSRRGGYTF
few	TRBV10-3	TRBJ2-7	.	TGTGCCATCATGAGGGGGGGGGGCTACGAGCAGTACTTC	CAIMRGGGYEQYF
.	TRBV28	TRBJ2-4	TRBD2	TGTGCCAGCAGTCGAGCTAGCGGGCCCTACCAAAACATTCAGTACTTC	CASSRASGPYQNIQYF
.	TRBV9	TRBJ2-1	.	TGTGCCAGCAGCGTAGGGAGCGGGCTATACAATGAGCAGTTCTTC	CASSVGSGLYNEQFF
many	TRBV6-2/TRBV6-3	TRBJ2-5	TRBD2	TGTGCCAGCAGACGCGCGGGGGGAAAACAAGAGACCCAGTACTTC	CASRRAGGKQETQYF
few	TRBV27	TRBJ2-7	.	TGTGCCAGCAGCCCGTCTCTCGCGGGCCAGACCTACGAGCAGTACTTC	CASSPSLAGQTYEQYF
.	TRBV4-1	TRBJ1-2	.	TGCGCCAGCAGCCAACCAACCGGGACTGCCCATGGCTACACCTTC	CASSQPTGTAHGYTF
.	TRBV2	TRBJ2-7	TRBD1	TGTGCCAGCAGTCGCATCAATTTTGACAGGGGCTCCTACGAGCAGTACTTC	CASSRINFDRGSYEQYF
many	TRBV29-1	TRBJ2-3	.	TGCAGCGTCGGCGTTCCGGACAGTACAGATACGCAGTATTTT	CSVGVPDSTDTQYF